A single sample is the source of the 10 T cell receptor beta chains below, sequenced in a study of beta chain features in type 1 diabetes. Of the isolated RNA, all was reverse transcribed, and so the sequenced material was expressed TCRB transcripts. Produced via immunoSEQ multiplex PCR; TCRdb's table is partial and in-frame only. The sample holds 360,000 or so clones, 15% to 20% seen once. Sequencing was performed on naive CD4+ T cells from blood. These receptors came from a woman aged 18-29 years in good health.

The rearrangement links TRBV10-3 to TRBJ2-5, with 9 bases identical to TRBD2. The CDR3 spans 13 residues. CDR1 is ENHRY and CDR2 is SYGVKD in the germline V gene. V gave up 6 bases and J gave up 5 bases; unmatched junction bases: 4. Here the CDR3 DNA reads TGTGCCATCAGGTCCAGCGGGGGGGAGACCCAGTACTTC. It translates to CAIRSSGGETQYF.

The rearrangement links TRBV12-5 to TRBJ1-5; possible D gene TRBD1, 5 bases. The CDR3 covers 13 residues. From germline, CDR1 is LGHNT and CDR2 FRNRAP. Trimming left V 3 bases short and J 3 bases short, with 6 bases between. The DNA of the CDR3 is TGTGCTAGTGGTTTAGGGGCCAATCAGCCCCAGCATTTT. As protein: CASGLGANQPQHF.

The sample holds a few counts of this clone. J is TRBJ1-1 and V is TRBV30, with 9 positions matching TRBD1. The trim removed 3 bases at V and 5 bases at J, leaving 10 bases unmatched. The CDR3 covers 15 residues. The germline V gene has CDR1 GTSNPN and CDR2 SVGIG (reference sequence). The CDR3 loop is CAWRAKQGAVTEAFF. CDR3 sequence (DNA): TGTGCCTGGAGAGCAAAACAGGGGGCGGTTACTGAAGCTTTCTTT.

The CDR3 loop is CASSQDRPSQETQYF. CDR3 coding DNA: TGTGCCAGCAGCCAAGATAGGCCTAGCCAAGAGACCCAGTACTTC. This rearrangement joins TRBV4-2 to TRBJ2-5; D remains unclear. This CDR3 spans 15 amino acids. CDR1 and CDR2 (germline): LGHNA, YNFKEQ. Trimming left V 0 bases short and J 1 base short, with 9 bases between.

The DNA of the CDR3 is TGTGCCAGCACCCGGGACAGGGGAAGTAAAACTGAAGCTTTCTTT. It is translated as CASTRDRGSKTEAFF. The genes are TRBV2 and TRBJ1-1; 10 bases line up with TRBD1. Germline values: CDR1 SNHLY, CDR2 FYNNEI. The length of the CDR3 is 15 residues. V was clipped by 7 bases and J by 5 bases; unmatched bases: 10.

Only a few counts were recorded for this clone. The chain combines TRBV5-1 with TRBJ2-1, with 10 nucleotides matching TRBD2. Germline CDR1 SGHRS, CDR2 YFSETQ. The J segment lost 12 bases and the V segment lost 0 bases, leaving 6 bases of the junction unmatched. This CDR3 has 14 amino acids. The CDR3 nucleotides read TGCGCCAGCAGCTTGGCTAGCGGGAGTTCCGGGCAGTTCTTC. It specifies CASSLASGSSGQFF.

The chain carries TRBV30 and TRBJ2-5, with 8 bases aligning to TRBD1. The J segment lost 2 bases and the V segment lost 3 bases, leaving 5 bases of the junction unmatched. Germline V gene data show CDR1 as GTSNPN and CDR2 as SVGIG (reference sequence). The CDR3 covers 14 residues. CDR3 region: CAWRHRGDQETQYF. DNA for the CDR3: TGTGCCTGGAGGCACAGGGGGGATCAAGAGACCCAGTACTTC.

This clone was seen a few times. V and J are TRBV6-6 and TRBJ1-6, with TRBD1 as a possible D gene (5 bases). Deletions cut 2 bases from V and 8 bases from J, with 10 bases between. The CDR3 is 14 amino acids. Germline V gene sequence: CDR1 MNHNY, CDR2 SVGAGI (reference sequence). In DNA, the CDR3 is TGTGCCAGCAGTTACGGGGCACAAGATTCACCCCTCCACTTT. This gives the protein CASSYGAQDSPLHF.

This clone occurred a few times. This chain links TRBV30 with TRBJ1-1, with a weak D call TRBD1 (5 bases). The CDR3 runs 18 residues. CDR1 GTSNPN and CDR2 SVGIG come from the germline V gene (reference sequence). The germline V and J ends were trimmed by 0 bases and 1 base, with 21 bases remaining between them. The CDR3 loop is CAWSVRRGTRESNTEAFF. Here the CDR3 DNA reads TGTGCCTGGAGTGTACGGAGGGGCACCCGGGAATCGAACACTGAAGCTTTCTTT. Combining the CDR3 with reference TRBV30 and TRBJ1-1 gives the whole variable domain SQTIHQWPATLVQPVGSPLSLECTVEGTSNPNLYWYRQAAGRGLQLLFYSVGIGQISSEVPQNLSASRPQDRQFILSSKKLLLSDSGFYLCAWSVRRGTRESNTEAFFGQGTRLTVV.

The gene calls are TRBV4-2 and TRBJ2-2; 7 positions match TRBD2. The CDR3 covers 19 residues. Germline lookup yields CDR1 LGHNA and CDR2 YNFKEQ. V shed 1 base and J 6 bases; nucleotides not matched to a gene: 17. The CDR3 DNA reads TGTGCCAGCAGCCAAGGCCGGGGAGGGACCCACCTCAAGGCCGGGGAGCTGTTTTTT. Protein sequence: CASSQGRGGTHLKAGELFF.